These 20 T cell receptor beta chains share one sample of origin, sequenced in a study of blood T cell repertoires in COVID-19. The table came from immunoSEQ multiplex PCR; TCRdb's copy has only in-frame clones and leaves some out. The sample lists around 54,000 clones, 89% occurring once. Sequenced: peripheral blood. These receptor sequences come from a human donor in a cohort sampled during active COVID-19.

This sequence joins TRBV6-2 or TRBV6-3 and TRBJ1-1, with 9 bases fitting TRBD1. V lost 4 bases to trimming and J lost 0 bases; unmatched junction nucleotides: 3. The CDR3 has 15 amino acids. CDR1 MNHEY and CDR2 SVGEGT come from the germline V gene. This CDR3 is CASSLQGAVNTEAFF. CDR3 nucleotides: TGTGCCAGCAGTTTACAGGGGGCGGTGAACACTGAAGCTTTCTTT.

This clone is categorized as medium-sized. This chain joins TRBV9 and TRBJ2-5; maybe TRBD2 (6 bases). Trimming pared 3 bases from V and 7 bases from J, leaving 13 bases between. This CDR3 is 13 amino acids long. In germline, CDR1 is SGDLS, CDR2 YYNGEE. CDR3 nucleotide sequence: TGTGCCAGCAGCGGGGACTCCCCAGGGACCCAGTACTTC. As protein: CASSGDSPGTQYF.

The chain's CDR3 is CASSQMLTANYGYTF. The CDR3 bases are TGTGCCAGCAGCCAAATGCTGACAGCTAACTATGGCTACACCTTC. The rearrangement uses TRBV3-1 (or the pseudogene TRBV3-2) and TRBJ1-2; tentatively, D is TRBD1 (5 bases). CDR1 is LGHDT, CDR2 YNNKEL, per germline (reference sequence). The V end was cut by 2 bases, the J end by 0 bases, with 10 bases between. The CDR3 contains 15 residues.

The chain combines TRBV12-3 or TRBV12-4 with TRBJ2-2, with no clear D. Trimming cost V 6 bases and J 0 bases, with 5 bases left between them. The CDR3 sequence is 13 residues long. CDR3 bases: TGTGCCAGCAGCAGTGCGAACACCGGGGAGCTGTTTTTT. This sequence encodes CASSSANTGELFF.

The chain joins TRBV25-1 to TRBJ1-1, with D maybe TRBD1 (6 bases). Per germline, CDR1 MGHDK and CDR2 SYGVNS. This CDR3 is built from 14 residues. Trimming shortened V by 5 bases and J by 3 bases, and 13 bases separated the two germline ends. The DNA of the CDR3 is TGTGCCAGCAGTTCTGCACAGGGTGACACTGAAGCTTTCTTT. Protein sequence: CASSSAQGDTEAFF. The whole variable domain, filled in from reference TRBV25-1 and TRBJ1-1, reads EADIYQTPRYLVIGTGKKITLECSQTMGHDKMYWYQQDPGMELHLIHYSYGVNSTEKGDLSSESTVSRIRTEHFPLTLESARPSHTSQYLCASSSAQGDTEAFFGQGTRLTVV.

This clone was picked up one time. The chain combines TRBV7-9 with TRBJ2-7, with TRBD1 matching 7 bases. Trimming at V came to 4 bases and at J to 2 bases, leaving 5 bases not matched to a gene. This CDR3 is built from 14 residues. Germline V lookup: CDR1 SEHNR, CDR2 FQNEAQ (reference sequence). CDR3 protein: CASSSPGQTYEQYF. CDR3 coding DNA: TGTGCCAGCAGCTCTCCGGGACAGACCTACGAGCAGTACTTC.

The chain is built from TRBV9 and TRBJ2-3, with TRBD1 identical over 8 bases. Germline lookup yields CDR1 SGDLS and CDR2 YYNGEE. The CDR3 consists of 15 residues. V lost 3 bases to trimming and J lost 2 bases; unmatched junction nucleotides: 5. The CDR3 loop is CASSGRTGPTDTQYF. In DNA, the CDR3 is TGTGCCAGCAGCGGACGGACAGGGCCCACAGATACGCAGTATTTT.

The chain combines TRBV2 with TRBJ1-4; TRBD1 agrees at 7 bases. The CDR3 spans 16 residues. Germline trimming cut 4 bases from V and 7 bases from J; bases unmatched to any gene: 12. Germline values: CDR1 SNHLY, CDR2 FYNNEI. CDR3 DNA: TGTGCCAGCAGTGGTATTACCGGGACAGTAGGTGAAAAACTGTTTTTT. It translates to CASSGITGTVGEKLFF.

This sequence joins TRBV3-1 (or the pseudogene TRBV3-2) and TRBJ1-5; tentatively, D is TRBD1 (6 bases). Germline-derived CDR1 and CDR2 are LGHDT and YNNKEL (reference sequence). The CDR3 loop spans 13 amino acids. The ends were cut back, 5 bases at V and 7 bases at J, with 12 bases in the middle. CDR3 in DNA: TGTGCCAGCAGCATACAGGGTAACCAGCCCCAGCATTTT. This sequence encodes CASSIQGNQPQHF.

V and J are TRBV6-6 and TRBJ2-5; 8 bases are shared with TRBD2. Germline CDR1 and CDR2: MNHNY and SVGAGI (reference sequence). The CDR3 length is 15 residues. After removal of 3 bases from V and 3 bases from J, the junction contained 6 bases not matched to a gene. The CDR3 coding sequence is TGTGCCAGCAGTTATGCGGGGGGATGGAAAGAGACCCAGTACTTC. The encoded protein is CASSYAGGWKETQYF.

The gene calls are TRBV10-3 and TRBJ2-5, with 7 bases fitting TRBD1. Losses at the gene ends were 6 bases for V and 4 bases for J; bases not matched to a gene: 11. The CDR3 consists of 15 residues. Germline V CDR1 and CDR2: ENHRY, SYGVKD. CDR3 bases: TGTGCCATCAGCGAAGGGGGCGAGGCTGGAGAGACCCAGTACTTC. The encoded protein is CAISEGGEAGETQYF.

This chain links TRBV24-1 with TRBJ2-3, with D possibly matching TRBD2 (6 bases). Germline-derived CDR1 and CDR2 are KGHDR and SFDVKD. This CDR3 comprises 13 residues. V lost 9 bases and J 1 base, leaving 10 bases between the germline ends. CDR3 protein: CATATRRTDTQYF. DNA for the CDR3: TGTGCCACCGCGACTAGACGCACAGATACGCAGTATTTT.

Only one count was recorded for this clone. This chain joins TRBV28 and TRBJ1-3; perhaps TRBD1 as D (5 bases). V lost 7 bases, J lost 0 bases, and 13 bases lay in between. Per the germline V gene, CDR1 is MDHEN and CDR2 is SYDVKM. The CDR3 is 15 residues long. The CDR3 region has the DNA TGTGCCAGCACCCCGGAGGGGACCTCTGGAAACACCATATATTTT. It yields the protein CASTPEGTSGNTIYF. Filled out from reference TRBV28 and TRBJ1-3, the complete variable domain reads DVKVTQSSRYLVKRTGEKVFLECVQDMDHENMFWYRQDPGLGLRLIYFSYDVKMKEKGDIPEGYSVSREKKERFSLILESASTNQTSMYLCASTPEGTSGNTIYFGEGSWLTVV.

This clone was seen just once. The chain links TRBV12-1 to TRBJ2-3; the D call TRBD1 from the table was never checked on the DNA. TRBV12-1 is tagged as a pseudogene. The CDR3 spans 18 residues. The CDR3 is CASKLGTGTQGHPDTQYF. CDR3 bases: TGTGCCAGCAAGTTGGGAACCGGGACACAAGGTCACCCGGATACGCAGTATTTT.

A single count supports this clone. V and J are TRBV6-2 or TRBV6-3 and TRBJ1-5; D not resolved. The CDR3 is 12 residues long. Between the trimmed V and J ends, which lost 2 bases and 4 bases, there was a span of 3 bases. Looked up from germline, CDR1 is MNHEY and CDR2 is SVGEGT. The CDR3 DNA reads TGTGCCAGCAGTTACCAAAATCAGCCCCAGCATTTT. Translated, it gives CASSYQNQPQHF.

The chain has TRBV2 and TRBJ1-1; 11 nucleotides line up with TRBD1. This CDR3 spans 14 amino acids. From germline, CDR1 is SNHLY and CDR2 FYNNEI. V was pared by 4 bases and J by 5 bases, with 3 bases of the junction left unmatched. The CDR3 DNA sequence: TGTGCCAGCAGTGGGGACAGGGGGTTGACTGAAGCTTTCTTT. Translating gives CASSGDRGLTEAFF.

This chain joins TRBV5-4 and TRBJ1-2; D is undetermined. Germline CDR1 is SGHNT and CDR2 is YYREEE (reference sequence). Between the trimmed V and J ends, which lost 3 bases and 2 bases, there was a span of 8 bases. The CDR3 covers 13 residues. The CDR3 protein is CASSSIRNYGYTF. The DNA of the CDR3 is TGTGCCAGCAGCTCTATCAGGAACTATGGCTACACCTTC.

This clone showed up just once. The CDR3 loop reads CASSRDRLNTEAFF. Here the CDR3 DNA reads TGTGCCAGCTCGCGGGACAGGCTGAACACTGAAGCTTTCTTT. The chain uses TRBV18 and TRBJ1-1; 8 bases match TRBD1. V dropped 6 bases and J dropped 0; count of bases not matched to a gene: 3. Germline V gene sequence: CDR1 KGHSH, CDR2 LQKENI. The CDR3 spans 14 residues.

This chain links TRBV28 with TRBJ2-1; 12 bases are shared with TRBD2. This CDR3 spans 15 amino acids. V trimming: 6 bases; J trimming: 7 bases; junction bases outside the gene matches: 7. Germline CDR1 MDHEN, CDR2 SYDVKM. CDR3 region: CASSPSGRGGNEQFF. The CDR3 region has the DNA TGTGCCAGCAGCCCTAGCGGGAGGGGGGGGAATGAGCAGTTCTTC.

The chain employs TRBV19 and TRBJ2-1; tentative D call: TRBD2 (7 bases). The CDR3 extends over 16 amino acids. V was trimmed by 2 bases and J by 10 bases, leaving 21 bases between them. Looked up from germline, CDR1 is LNHDA and CDR2 is SQIVND (reference sequence). CDR3 DNA sequence: TGTGCCAGTAGTATAACTCCAATTGGGGGGGCCGGAGAGCAGTTCTTC. Its protein is CASSITPIGGAGEQFF.